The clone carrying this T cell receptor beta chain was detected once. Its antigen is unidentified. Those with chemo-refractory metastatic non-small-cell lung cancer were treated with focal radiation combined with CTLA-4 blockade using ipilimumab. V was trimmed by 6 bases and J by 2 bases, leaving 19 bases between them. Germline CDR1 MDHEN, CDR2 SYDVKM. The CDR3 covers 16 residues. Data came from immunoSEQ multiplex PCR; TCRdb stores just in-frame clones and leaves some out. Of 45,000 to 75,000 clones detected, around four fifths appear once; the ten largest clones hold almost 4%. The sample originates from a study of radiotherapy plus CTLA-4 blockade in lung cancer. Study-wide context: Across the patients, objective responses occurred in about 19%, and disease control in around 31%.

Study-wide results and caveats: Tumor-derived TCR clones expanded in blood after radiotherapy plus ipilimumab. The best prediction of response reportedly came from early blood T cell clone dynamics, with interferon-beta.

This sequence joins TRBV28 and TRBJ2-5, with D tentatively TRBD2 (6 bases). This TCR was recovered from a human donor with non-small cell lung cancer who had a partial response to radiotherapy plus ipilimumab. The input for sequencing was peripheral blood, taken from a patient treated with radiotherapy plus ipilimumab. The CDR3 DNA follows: TGTGCCAGCAGGGGGGGTCCGGGATACAATCAAGAGACCCAGTACTTC. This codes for CASRGGPGYNQETQYF.